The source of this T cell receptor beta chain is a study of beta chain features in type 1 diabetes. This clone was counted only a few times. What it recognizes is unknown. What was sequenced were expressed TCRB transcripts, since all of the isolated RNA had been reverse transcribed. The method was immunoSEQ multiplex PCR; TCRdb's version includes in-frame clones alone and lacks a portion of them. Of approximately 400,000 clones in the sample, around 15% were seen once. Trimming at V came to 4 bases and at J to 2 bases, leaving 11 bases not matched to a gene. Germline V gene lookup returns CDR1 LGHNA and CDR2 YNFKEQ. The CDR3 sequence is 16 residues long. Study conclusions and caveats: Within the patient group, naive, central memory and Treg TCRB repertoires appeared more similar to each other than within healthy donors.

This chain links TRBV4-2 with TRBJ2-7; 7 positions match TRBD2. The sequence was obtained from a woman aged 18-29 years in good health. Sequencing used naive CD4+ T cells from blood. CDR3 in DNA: TGTGCCAGCAGCCTACAGGAAGTGGGGGGGGCCTACGAGCAGTACTTC. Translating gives CASSLQEVGGAYEQYF.